The 32 T cell receptor beta chains given below trace back to one sample, sequenced in a study of CDR3 diversity in severe acne. TCRdb reanalysed the PCR reads using MiXCR and keeps one entry per CDR3 protein. The sample has approximately 80,000 distinct CDR3 sequences, 50% to 65% seen once. The sample taken for sequencing was blood. The origin of the receptors is a male donor in good health, without acne.

The chain uses TRBV24-1 and TRBJ2-1, with D uncertain. CDR1 and CDR2 (germline): KGHDR, SFDVKD. The V gene lost 7 bases and the J gene lost 6 bases, with 18 bases spanning the gap. The CDR3 extends over 15 amino acids. CDR3 nucleotides: TGTGCCACCAGCAGTTTCGACCTTCCCCGCAATGAGCAGTTCTTC. The encoded protein is CATSSFDLPRNEQFF.

This clonotype was counted a few times. This rearrangement joins TRBV7-9 to TRBJ2-2; no firm D call. From germline, CDR1 is SEHNR and CDR2 FQNEAQ (reference sequence). There are 17 residues in the CDR3. V was pared by 1 base and J by 5 bases, with 17 bases between. This CDR3 reads CASSLDVVRFGTGELFF. CDR3 bases: TGTGCCAGCAGCTTAGACGTTGTGAGGTTCGGGACCGGGGAGCTGTTTTTT. Complete variable domain (other parts from reference TRBV7-9 and TRBJ2-2): DTGVSQNPRHKITKRGQNVTFRCDPISEHNRLYWYRQTLGQGPEFLTYFQNEAQLEKSRLLSDRFSAERPKGSFSTLEIQRTEQGDSAMYLCASSLDVVRFGTGELFFGEGSRLTVL.

CDR3 loop: CASSDRATGSNEQFF. In nucleotides, the CDR3 is TGTGCCAGCAGCGACAGGGCCACCGGGAGCAATGAGCAGTTCTTC. The chain couples TRBV6-4 to TRBJ2-1; D possibly corresponds to TRBD1 (7 bases). The CDR3 sequence is 15 residues long. With 6 bases removed from V and 6 bases from J, the gap between germline ends came to 18 bases. Germline V gene data show CDR1 as MRHNA and CDR2 as SNTAGT.

This sequence joins TRBV15 and TRBJ2-7, with no clear D. V lost 0 bases to trimming and J lost 5 bases, with 5 bases between them. Germline CDR1 is LNHNV and CDR2 is YYDKDF (reference sequence). This CDR3 region has 12 residues. This CDR3 is CATSRDVDEQYF. DNA for the CDR3: TGTGCCACCAGCAGAGATGTAGACGAGCAGTACTTC.

This clonotype was found many times. The chain carries TRBV5-1 and TRBJ1-1; D not certain. The CDR3 loop spans 16 amino acids. Trimming shortened V by 1 base and J by 0 bases, and 13 bases separated the two germline ends. Germline V gives CDR1 SGHRS, CDR2 YFSETQ. The CDR3 bases are TGCGCCAGCAGCTTGACAGCGTCGGGGATGAACACTGAAGCTTTCTTT. Encoded protein: CASSLTASGMNTEAFF.

The chain uses TRBV2 and TRBJ2-5, with 9 bases that match TRBD1. Germline V gene lookup returns CDR1 SNHLY and CDR2 FYNNEI. This CDR3 is built from 17 residues. The J segment lost 0 bases and the V segment lost 6 bases, leaving 11 bases of the junction unmatched. The CDR3 protein is CASRERGQGRDQETQYF. The CDR3 coding sequence is TGTGCCAGCAGAGAACGGGGACAGGGCCGTGACCAAGAGACCCAGTACTTC.

This clonotype occurred many times. This sequence may be a read error, since a much larger clone differs from it by one base. The rearrangement joins TRBV27 to TRBJ1-4; TRBD1 aligns across 7 bases. The CDR3 length is 16 residues. CDR1 is MNHEY and CDR2 is SMNVEV in the germline V gene (reference sequence). CDR3 nucleotide sequence: TGTGCCAGCAGTTTATTGCGGGACAGCGAGAATGAAAAACTGCTTTTT. Its protein is CASSLLRDSENEKLLF. The full variable domain, its missing parts supplied by reference TRBV27 and TRBJ1-4, is EAQVTQNPRYLITVTGKKLTVTCSQNMNHEYMSWYRQDPGLGLRQIYYSMNVEVTDKGDVPEGYKVSRKEKRNFPLILESPSPNQTSLYFCASSLLRDSENEKLLFGSGTQLSVL.

Here the CDR3 DNA reads TGCAGTGCCACCCCCTTAGCGGGAGGGCCGGGGGAGCAGTACTTC. This translates into CSATPLAGGPGEQYF. The chain carries TRBV20-1 and TRBJ2-7; 11 bases line up with TRBD2. This CDR3 is built from 15 residues. Germline V CDR1 and CDR2: DFQATT, SNEGSKA (reference sequence). V lost 6 bases to trimming and J lost 7 bases; unmatched junction nucleotides: 14.

The chain joins TRBV20-1 to TRBJ2-7; 9 bases are a match to TRBD2. The germline V gene encodes CDR1 DFQATT and CDR2 SNEGSKA (reference sequence). Unmatched junction bases numbered 2, after V lost 2 bases and J lost 0 bases. This CDR3 spans 14 amino acids. The CDR3 region has the DNA TGCAGTGCTAGACTAGCGGGGAGCTCCTACGAGCAGTACTTC. Translating it yields CSARLAGSSYEQYF.

In its sample, this clonotype was seen many times. The J gene is TRBJ2-3, the V gene TRBV6-5, with D perhaps matching TRBD1 (6 bases). Germline CDR1 reads MNHEY; CDR2 reads SVGAGI. The CDR3 totals 15 residues. The V end was cut by 2 bases, the J end by 1 base, with 10 bases between. CDR3 nucleotide sequence: TGTGCCAGCAGTTACCTTCGACAGGGCACAGATACGCAGTATTTT. Amino acids: CASSYLRQGTDTQYF.

V usage is TRBV20-1 and J usage is TRBJ2-5; tentatively, D is TRBD1 or TRBD2 (5 bases each). Trimming took 8 bases from V and 9 from J, leaving 19 bases between them. This CDR3 contains 12 residues. Germline V gene lookup returns CDR1 DFQATT and CDR2 SNEGSKA (reference sequence). CDR3 protein: CSIGEWDQPQYF. The CDR3 DNA sequence: TGCAGTATAGGGGAGTGGGATCAGCCCCAGTACTTC.

The chain links TRBV20-1 to TRBJ2-3; TRBD1 agrees at 7 bases. V lost 0 bases, J lost 3 bases, and 3 bases stayed unmatched. Looked up from germline, CDR1 is DFQATT and CDR2 is SNEGSKA (reference sequence). The CDR3 is 14 residues long. DNA for the CDR3: TGCAGTGCTAGAGATACAGGGGTAACAGATACGCAGTATTTT. Translation: CSARDTGVTDTQYF.

This clonotype was observed once. The chain uses TRBV6-5 and TRBJ2-5; 7 nucleotides align to TRBD1. Losses at the gene ends were 5 bases for V and 3 bases for J; bases not matched to a gene: 9. Germline loops: CDR1 MNHEY, CDR2 SVGAGI. The CDR3 has 15 residues. The CDR3 DNA sequence: TGTGCCAGCAGTGAGAATGGACAGGCGAAAGAGACCCAGTACTTC. It translates to CASSENGQAKETQYF.

The gene calls are TRBV19 and TRBJ1-2; D unresolved. This CDR3 has 15 residues. Germline CDR1 LNHDA, CDR2 SQIVND (reference sequence). The CDR3 DNA follows: TGTTTTTTTTTTAATAATACGGCGACTGCCGAGATCTACACCTTC. The encoded protein is CFFFNNTATAEIYTF.

The chain is built from TRBV24-1 and TRBJ1-1, with TRBD1 matching 12 bases. CDR3 size: 13 residues. Germline lookup yields CDR1 KGHDR and CDR2 SFDVKD. V was clipped by 4 bases and J by 11 bases; unmatched bases: 4. The CDR3 region is CATSDPGQGAAFF. The CDR3 DNA sequence: TGTGCCACCAGTGACCCGGGACAGGGGGCCGCTTTCTTT.

CDR3 DNA sequence: TGTGCCAGCAGCCGGGGTGCAGACGAGGCAAGTGAGCAGTACTTC. This codes for CASSRGADEASEQYF. The chain employs TRBV7-9 and TRBJ2-7, with D perhaps matching TRBD2 (5 bases). V lost 5 bases to trimming and J lost 7 bases, with 21 bases between them. The CDR3 sequence is 15 residues long. Germline lookup yields CDR1 SEHNR and CDR2 FQNEAQ (reference sequence).

The J gene is TRBJ2-3, the V gene TRBV19, with TRBD2 matching over 8 bases. CDR1 LNHDA and CDR2 SQIVND come from the germline V gene (reference sequence). The trim removed 1 base at V and 10 bases at J, leaving 10 bases unmatched. The CDR3 totals 15 residues. CDR3 protein: CASSIGNSGAKAQYF. The CDR3 bases are TGTGCCAGTAGTATAGGAAATAGCGGGGCCAAGGCGCAGTATTTT.

This chain uses TRBV7-3 with TRBJ1-2; maybe TRBD1 (6 bases). Per germline, CDR1 SGHTA and CDR2 FQGTGA. CDR3 size: 14 residues. Deletions cut 4 bases from V and 7 bases from J, with 16 bases between. Here the CDR3 DNA reads TGTGCCAGCAGCTCTAGATTGGGGGCTGCTGGCTACACCTTC. Its translation is CASSSRLGAAGYTF.

The chain links TRBV7-9 to TRBJ2-6; 7 nucleotides match TRBD2. This CDR3 has 17 amino acids. The trim removed 4 bases at V and 0 bases at J, leaving 6 bases unmatched. Per the germline V gene, CDR1 is SEHNR and CDR2 is FQNEAQ (reference sequence). The CDR3 bases are TGTGCCAGCAGCTGGGGAGGGGCTGTCTCTGGGGCCAACGTCCTGACTTTC. Its protein is CASSWGGAVSGANVLTF.

In its sample, this clonotype was seen a few times. This chain links TRBV7-9 with TRBJ2-7; D uncertain. Per germline, CDR1 SEHNR and CDR2 FQNEAQ (reference sequence). CDR3 length: 14 residues. The V gene lost 3 bases and the J gene lost 6 bases, with 15 bases spanning the gap. The CDR3 nucleotides are TGTGCCAGCAGCTTCAATTTAGTGGAGAGCGAGCAGTACTTC. Encoded protein: CASSFNLVESEQYF.

This clonotype was counted once. The chain joins TRBV7-9 to TRBJ1-6; D is possibly TRBD1 (6 bases). Trimming left V 9 bases short and J 7 bases short, with 13 bases between. Germline CDR1 and CDR2: SEHNR and FQNEAQ (reference sequence). The CDR3 is made up of 13 amino acids. CDR3 sequence (DNA): TGTGCCAGTCTTAGGGGGTCCAATTCACCCCTCCACTTT. The encoded protein is CASLRGSNSPLHF.

The rearrangement uses TRBV19 and TRBJ1-1; 7 positions agree with TRBD1. The CDR3 is made up of 16 amino acids. Germline V CDR1 and CDR2: LNHDA, SQIVND (reference sequence). Losses at the gene ends were 0 bases for V and 0 bases for J; bases not matched to a gene: 4. CDR3 residues: CASSIDPGQMNTEAFF. CDR3 nucleotides: TGTGCCAGTAGTATAGACCCGGGACAGATGAACACTGAAGCTTTCTTT.

The rearrangement joins TRBV15 to TRBJ1-1, with D tentatively TRBD1 (5 bases). CDR3 length equals 13 residues. The V end was cut by 3 bases, the J end by 1 base, with 6 bases between. The germline CDR1 and CDR2 sequences are LNHNV and YYDKDF (reference sequence). The DNA for the CDR3 is TGTGCCACCAGCAGCGGACAGAACACTGAAGCTTTCTTT. Its protein is CATSSGQNTEAFF.

In the case of this clonotype: At one boundary the junction diverges from the germline segment, which might be a read error. V and J are TRBV5-5 and TRBJ1-2; TRBD1 agrees at 7 bases. CDR3 size: 17 residues. Germline CDR1 and CDR2: SGHKS and YYEKEE (reference sequence). CDR3 in DNA: TGTGCCAGCAGCTTGTTTCTCCAAGGACAGGAAACCTATGGCCACACCTTC. Amino acids: CASSLFLQGQETYGHTF.

The chain carries TRBV29-1 and TRBJ2-5; tentatively, D is TRBD2 (6 bases). CDR1 and CDR2 from the germline V gene are SQVTM and ANQGSEA. The V end lost 7 bases, the J end lost 1 base, and 10 bases lay between the germline ends. CDR3 length: 12 amino acids. The chain's CDR3 is CSGGLLQETQYF. In DNA form, the CDR3 reads TGCAGCGGGGGACTGCTCCAAGAGACCCAGTACTTC.

This clonotype was recorded at least ten times. This chain uses TRBV5-1 with TRBJ2-2, with 9 bases lining up with TRBD1. J lost 4 bases, V lost 0 bases, and 4 bases had no gene match. The germline gives CDR1 SGHRS, CDR2 YFSETQ. The CDR3 spans 16 residues. The chain's CDR3 is CASSLEGTGRTGELFF. DNA of the CDR3: TGCGCCAGCAGCTTGGAAGGGACAGGGCGCACCGGGGAGCTGTTTTTT.

The genes are TRBV5-1 and TRBJ2-7; D is tentatively TRBD1 or TRBD2 (5 bases each). CDR1 and CDR2 (germline): SGHRS, YFSETQ. The CDR3 consists of 16 residues. Trimming took off 0 bases at V and 7 bases at J, with 20 bases between the two ends. In DNA, the CDR3 is TGCGCCAGCAGCTTGGGGTACGGGACGGCGGATAGAGAGCAGTACTTC. It specifies CASSLGYGTADREQYF.

CDR3 region: CASSAGTEGYEQYF. CDR3 bases: TGTGCCAGCAGCGCCGGGACCGAGGGCTACGAGCAGTACTTC. The chain combines TRBV16 with TRBJ2-7; tentatively, D is TRBD1 or TRBD2 (5 bases each). The CDR3 is made up of 14 amino acids. Per germline, CDR1 KGHSY and CDR2 FQNENV. V lost 5 bases and J 3 bases, leaving 14 bases between the germline ends.

This clonotype turned up a few times. V and J are TRBV7-2 and TRBJ2-7; D gene unclear. CDR3 size: 14 residues. V gave up 7 bases and J gave up 0 bases, with 13 bases separating them. Germline lookup yields CDR1 SGHTA and CDR2 FQGNSA. CDR3: CASIQSWSSYEQYF. The CDR3 bases are TGTGCCAGCATTCAATCCTGGAGCTCCTACGAGCAGTACTTC.

This clonotype came up many times. This may stem from a read error, because a much larger clone lies one nucleotide away. This chain connects TRBV5-1 to TRBJ2-7; D gene ambiguous. The V gene's germline CDR1 is SGHRS and CDR2 YFSETQ. The CDR3 runs 13 residues. Trimming shortened V by 3 bases and J by 2 bases, and 9 bases separated the two germline ends. CDR3 amino acids: CASSSEIPYEQYF. The CDR3 region has the DNA TGCGCCAGCAGCTCGGAGATTCCCTACGAGCAGTACTTC.

This chain uses TRBV20-1 with TRBJ2-5; 12 positions match TRBD2. This CDR3 comprises 16 residues. The junction had 7 bases not matched to a gene; V was cut back by 0 bases and J by 5 bases. CDR1 and CDR2 from the germline V gene are DFQATT and SNEGSKA (reference sequence). The CDR3 region is CSAREPSGGAGETQYF. As DNA, the CDR3 is TGCAGTGCTAGAGAACCTAGCGGGGGGGCGGGGGAGACCCAGTACTTC.

This clonotype was found a few times. The V gene is TRBV2, the J gene TRBJ1-4; the match to TRBD1 covers 10 bases. V shed 11 bases and J 7 bases; nucleotides not matched to a gene: 10. The germline gives CDR1 SNHLY, CDR2 FYNNEI. The length of the CDR3 is 14 residues. CDR3 DNA sequence: TGTGCCGTCCGGGACAGGGGACGCGTTGAAAAACTGTTTTTT. Protein product: CAVRDRGRVEKLFF.